The 20 T cell receptor beta chains presented below share a single source sample, sequenced in a study of cytomegalovirus exposure and HLA in healthy donors (dated by TCRdb to about 2017). Receptors were amplified or captured by the immunoSEQ multiplex PCR assay. For the multiplex PCR, a mixture combining 60 forward primers for TCR Vbeta segments and 13 reverse primers for TCR Jbeta segments was used. Imported from immuneACCESS, the table was reduced by TCRdb to in-frame sequences with V and J called. These copies leave out some clones; in studies compared against another copy, an unresolved V gene accounts for under half, and the cause of the remainder is not known. This sample's clone table shows 140,000 to 150,000 clones. Jointly, the top ten make up 0.85% to 1% of the sample. Sequencing was performed on PBMCs. The origin of the receptors is a male donor in good health and CMV-seronegative.

Here the CDR3 reads CASSLTGSLNEQFF. The CDR3 bases are TGTGCCAGCTCTCTTACCGGGTCACTCAATGAGCAGTTCTTC. The rearrangement links TRBV18 to TRBJ2-1; no firm D call. The CDR3 is 14 residues long. Deletions cut 6 bases from V and 6 bases from J, with 15 bases between. The germline gives CDR1 KGHSH, CDR2 LQKENI.

This chain links TRBV6-5 with TRBJ2-7; TRBD2 agrees at 8 bases. CDR1 MNHEY and CDR2 SVGAGI come from the germline V gene. V lost 2 bases and J lost 2; bases outside the gene matches: 5. This CDR3 contains 15 residues. The CDR3 loop reads CASSYGRGAPYEQYF. In nucleotides, the CDR3 is TGTGCCAGCAGTTACGGGCGGGGGGCCCCCTACGAGCAGTACTTC.

This sequence joins TRBV7-6 and TRBJ2-5, with TRBD2 identical over 14 bases. CDR3 length: 17 residues. With V trimmed by 1 base and J by 1 base, 2 bases remained unmatched. Germline V gene sequence: CDR1 SGHVS, CDR2 FNYEAQ. In DNA form, the CDR3 reads TGTGCCAGCAGCTTAGGGGGGACTAGCGGGGGCCAAGAGACCCAGTACTTC. Protein product: CASSLGGTSGGQETQYF. The full variable domain, in which reference TRBV7-6 and TRBJ2-5 provide the parts outside the CDR3, is GAGVSQSPRYKVTKRGQDVALRCDPISGHVSLYWYRQALGQGPEFLTYFNYEAQQDKSGLPNDRFSAERPEGSISTLTIQRTEQRDSAMYRCASSLGGTSGGQETQYFGPGTRLLVL.

The chain has TRBV4-3 and TRBJ2-1, with 11 bases lining up with TRBD1. The CDR3 totals 15 residues. V lost 1 base to trimming and J lost 8 bases; unmatched junction nucleotides: 4. Germline loops: CDR1 LGHNA, CDR2 YSLEER. The CDR3 bases are TGCGCCAGCAGCCAAGCGGACAGGGGGCACGATGAGCAGTTCTTC. Its translation: CASSQADRGHDEQFF.

This chain links TRBV29-1 with TRBJ1-2, with TRBD1 matching over 10 bases. Germline V gene sequence: CDR1 SQVTM, CDR2 ANQGSEA. V lost 3 bases and J lost 4; bases outside the gene matches: 2. The CDR3 has 13 amino acids. This chain's CDR3 is CSVDRDRGYGYTF. CDR3 coding DNA: TGCAGCGTTGACCGGGACAGGGGCTATGGCTACACCTTC.

The chain combines TRBV7-6 with TRBJ1-4, with TRBD1 identical over 8 bases. The length of the CDR3 is 14 residues. J lost 7 bases, V lost 1 base, and 2 bases had no gene match. Germline assignment: CDR1 SGHVS and CDR2 FNYEAQ. The CDR3 here is CASSLGDRSEKLFF. The CDR3 DNA is TGTGCCAGCAGCTTAGGGGACAGGTCTGAAAAACTGTTTTTT.

The V gene is TRBV7-2, the J gene TRBJ2-7; 8 bases match TRBD1. Germline-derived CDR1 and CDR2 are SGHTA and FQGNSA. The CDR3 is made up of 18 amino acids. Trimming at V came to 6 bases and at J to 2 bases, leaving 18 bases not matched to a gene. The CDR3 DNA reads as TGTGCCAGCAGTCAGTCAATAAAACGGGACAGGAGTACCTACGAGCAGTACTTC. This sequence encodes CASSQSIKRDRSTYEQYF.

The V gene is TRBV5-1, the J gene TRBJ2-7, with D possibly matching TRBD2 (5 bases). V lost 4 bases to trimming and J lost 11 bases, with 25 bases between them. The length of the CDR3 is 15 residues. Per the germline V gene, CDR1 is SGHRS and CDR2 is YFSETQ. CDR3 bases: TGCGCCAGCAGCCCCACATCGTCTTTTCGGGAACTGAAGTACTTC. Its protein is CASSPTSSFRELKYF.

The J gene is TRBJ2-7, the V gene TRBV6-4; 12 nucleotides agree with TRBD2. The length of the CDR3 is 14 residues. The germline V gene has CDR1 MRHNA and CDR2 SNTAGT. Trimming removed 11 bases from V and 0 bases from J; junction bases left unmatched: 5. The CDR3 DNA is TGTGCCGGACTAGCGGGAACGAGCTCCTACGAGCAGTACTTC. As protein: CAGLAGTSSYEQYF.

The chain is built from TRBV30 and TRBJ2-7; D is unclear. V was shortened by 3 bases and J by 0 bases, with 6 bases between the two germline ends. In germline, CDR1 is GTSNPN, CDR2 SVGIG (reference sequence). CDR3 length: 12 amino acids. In DNA, the CDR3 is TGTGCCTGGAGGCTAGACTCCTACGAGCAGTACTTC. It encodes CAWRLDSYEQYF.

The rearrangement uses TRBV10-2 and TRBJ2-1, with 9 bases fitting TRBD1. There are 14 residues in the CDR3. The J segment lost 4 bases and the V segment lost 10 bases, leaving 8 bases of the junction unmatched. Germline CDR1 reads WSHSY; CDR2 reads SAAADI. CDR3 residues: CAINGQGRYNEQFF. CDR3 in DNA: TGCGCCATCAACGGACAGGGGCGATACAATGAGCAGTTCTTC.

The V call is TRBV18, the J call TRBJ1-5, with TRBD1 identical over 7 bases. The length of the CDR3 is 15 residues. J was trimmed by 5 bases and V by 1 base; bases with no gene match: 5. Germline loops: CDR1 KGHSH, CDR2 LQKENI. The CDR3 protein is CASSPRGTADQPQHF. The DNA of the CDR3 is TGTGCCAGCTCACCACGGGGGACAGCAGATCAGCCCCAGCATTTT.

The CDR3 reads CASSVPRGPEAFF. The CDR3 DNA is TGTGCCAGCAGTGTGCCCAGGGGCCCTGAAGCTTTCTTT. The gene calls are TRBV2 and TRBJ1-1; weak D call: TRBD1 (6 bases). V was cut by 4 bases and J by 6 bases, with 12 bases left in between. Germline-derived CDR1 and CDR2 are SNHLY and FYNNEI. CDR3 length: 13 amino acids.

Turning to this clone: The junction shows a germline mismatch at one end, possibly a read error. Distinct nucleotide sequences in the sample also encode this CDR3. The V gene is TRBV27, the J gene TRBJ2-5, with 7 bases aligning to TRBD1. The CDR3 runs 16 residues. Germline CDR1 is MNHEY and CDR2 is SMNVEV (reference sequence). CDR3 protein: CASSPWGQTSQETQYF. For the CDR3, the DNA is TGCGCCAGCAGCCCCTGGGGACAGACTTCTCAAGAGACCCAGTACTTC.

The rearrangement joins TRBV9 to TRBJ2-1; D possibly corresponds to TRBD1 (6 bases). Germline assignment: CDR1 SGDLS and CDR2 YYNGEE. Trimming removed 0 bases from V and 10 bases from J, with 11 bases in between. This CDR3 spans 13 amino acids. CDR3 nucleotides: TGTGCCAGCAGCGTAGGCAGGGGCGGCGAGCAGTTCTTC. Amino acids: CASSVGRGGEQFF. Full variable domain (missing parts from reference TRBV9 and TRBJ2-1): DSGVTQTPKHLITATGQRVTLRCSPRSGDLSVYWYQQSLDQGLQFLIQYYNGEERAKGNILERFSAQQFPDLHSELNLSSLELGDSALYFCASSVGRGGEQFFGPGTRLTVL.

This chain connects TRBV9 to TRBJ1-1; 9 bases map to TRBD1. Germline values: CDR1 SGDLS, CDR2 YYNGEE. This CDR3 spans 15 amino acids. J lost 0 bases, V lost 4 bases, and 4 bases had no gene match. The CDR3 DNA reads TGTGCCAGCAGCAAAGGGACAGGGCTGAACACTGAAGCTTTCTTT. Protein sequence: CASSKGTGLNTEAFF. The full variable domain, its missing parts supplied by reference TRBV9 and TRBJ1-1, is DSGVTQTPKHLITATGQRVTLRCSPRSGDLSVYWYQQSLDQGLQFLIQYYNGEERAKGNILERFSAQQFPDLHSELNLSSLELGDSALYFCASSKGTGLNTEAFFGQGTRLTVV.

The chain has TRBV28 and TRBJ1-2; TRBD1 matches at 7 bases. V was pared by 6 bases and J by 3 bases, with 10 bases of the junction left unmatched. Germline V gene sequence: CDR1 MDHEN, CDR2 SYDVKM. CDR3 length: 15 residues. CDR3: CASSQQGGGDYGYTF. The CDR3, as DNA: TGTGCCAGCAGCCAGCAGGGGGGCGGGGACTATGGCTACACCTTC.

Written as DNA, the CDR3 is TGTGCCAGCAGTTTGGGGGACAGGGACACTGAAGCTTTCTTT. Translated: CASSLGDRDTEAFF. V gene TRBV28 combines with J gene TRBJ1-1, with 9 positions matching TRBD1. CDR1 is MDHEN, CDR2 SYDVKM, per germline. The J segment lost 3 bases and the V segment lost 3 bases, leaving 2 bases of the junction unmatched. The CDR3 length is 14 residues.

V is TRBV6-1 and J is TRBJ1-1; no definite D call. Per the germline V gene, CDR1 is MNHNS and CDR2 is SASEGT. The CDR3 runs to 13 residues. The V end was cut by 4 bases, the J end by 3 bases, with 9 bases between. The CDR3 loop is CASSGLYHTEAFF. The CDR3 DNA is TGTGCCAGCAGTGGACTTTACCACACTGAAGCTTTCTTT.

This chain uses TRBV6-5 with TRBJ2-1; 7 nucleotides line up with TRBD2. V lost 5 bases, J lost 2 bases, and 3 bases stayed unmatched. This CDR3 contains 14 residues. Germline V gene lookup returns CDR1 MNHEY and CDR2 SVGAGI. In DNA, the CDR3 is TGTGCCAGCAGTGGACTAGGGGCCTACAATGAGCAGTTCTTC. Encoded protein: CASSGLGAYNEQFF.